These 14 T cell receptor beta chains were sequenced from one sample in a study of shared clonotypes between healthy human individuals. Here immunoSEQ multiplex PCR was the method, and the copy in TCRdb shows in-frame clones only, minus some. Among a few million clones listed, around 90% were seen once. Sequenced: naive CD4+ T cells sorted from blood. Described subset: CD45RA+ positively selected. These receptors originate from a man in his late teens or twenties in good health.

The chain combines TRBV9 with TRBJ2-5; possibly TRBD2 for D (7 bases). The CDR3 contains 16 residues. V lost 3 bases and J 5 bases, leaving 20 bases between the germline ends. Germline CDR1 and CDR2: SGDLS and YYNGEE. The DNA of the CDR3 is TGTGCCAGCAGCGCCCATAGGGGGGAGGGAAAGGAGACCCAGTACTTC. Translation gives CASSAHRGEGKETQYF.

The chain is built from TRBV5-1 and TRBJ2-1; 8 nucleotides line up with TRBD2. Germline V CDR1 and CDR2: SGHRS, YFSETQ. The V gene end was trimmed by 1 base and the J gene end by 5 bases; junction bases not matched to a gene: 8. The CDR3 totals 16 residues. The CDR3 loop reads CASSLLVAGRNNEQFF. The CDR3 DNA follows: TGCGCCAGCAGCTTGTTGGTAGCGGGAAGGAACAATGAGCAGTTCTTC.

The rearrangement joins TRBV5-1 to TRBJ2-2; no definite D call. Trimming left V 4 bases short and J 3 bases short, with 13 bases between. The CDR3 covers 15 residues. Germline V CDR1 and CDR2: SGHRS, YFSETQ. The DNA of the CDR3 is TGCGCCAGCAGCCCCCTCGGACGTCACACCGGGGAGCTGTTTTTT. It codes for CASSPLGRHTGELFF.

This chain links TRBV5-1 with TRBJ2-5; D tentatively fits TRBD1 or TRBD2 (5 bases each). This CDR3 spans 15 amino acids. The germline V and J ends were trimmed by 4 bases and 1 base, with 14 bases remaining between them. Germline CDR1 and CDR2: SGHRS and YFSETQ. CDR3 protein: CASSGTPGPQETQYF. As DNA, the CDR3 is TGCGCCAGCAGCGGGACCCCGGGACCCCAAGAGACCCAGTACTTC. The full variable domain, in which reference TRBV5-1 and TRBJ2-5 provide the parts outside the CDR3, is KAGVTQTPRYLIKTRGQQVTLSCSPISGHRSVSWYQQTPGQGLQFLFEYFSETQRNKGNFPGRFSGRQFSNSRSEMNVSTLELGDSALYLCASSGTPGPQETQYFGPGTRLLVL.

A remark on this clone: In the same sample, other DNA sequences code for this CDR3. V is TRBV18 and J is TRBJ1-5, with 8 bases matching TRBD1. The CDR3 totals 14 residues. Germline lookup yields CDR1 KGHSH and CDR2 LQKENI. J lost 5 bases, V lost 3 bases, and 3 bases had no gene match. This CDR3 is CASSPGQGDQPQHF. CDR3 DNA: TGTGCCAGCTCACCCGGACAGGGTGATCAGCCCCAGCATTTT.

The gene calls are TRBV4-1 and TRBJ2-3; 7 positions match TRBD2. Looked up from germline, CDR1 is MGHRA and CDR2 is YSYEKL. The CDR3 is made up of 17 amino acids. Losses at the gene ends were 4 bases for V and 2 bases for J; bases not matched to a gene: 12. In nucleotides, the CDR3 is TGCGCCAGCAGCCGACTAGCAGGAGGGACTTTCACAGATACGCAGTATTTT. As protein: CASSRLAGGTFTDTQYF.

The gene calls are TRBV6-5 and TRBJ2-7; 9 bases fit TRBD2. The germline V gene encodes CDR1 MNHEY and CDR2 SVGAGI. This CDR3 spans 14 amino acids. The J segment lost 5 bases and the V segment lost 5 bases, leaving 7 bases of the junction unmatched. CDR3 amino acids: CASSRLAESHEQYF. The CDR3 DNA is TGTGCCAGCAGTCGACTAGCGGAGTCCCACGAGCAGTACTTC.

The V and J genes are TRBV6-1 and TRBJ2-2; maybe TRBD1 (6 bases). Trimming removed 4 bases from V and 1 base from J, with 13 bases in between. Germline lookup yields CDR1 MNHNS and CDR2 SASEGT. The CDR3 is 16 amino acids. The CDR3 is CASSGTGSRNTGELFF. Here the CDR3 DNA reads TGTGCCAGCAGTGGAACAGGGTCCCGGAACACCGGGGAGCTGTTTTTT.

The genes are TRBV28 and TRBJ1-1; D is uncertain. V shed 6 bases and J shed 6 bases, with 11 bases lying between them. This CDR3 contains 12 residues. Germline V gene data show CDR1 as MDHEN and CDR2 as SYDVKM. CDR3 protein: CASSSGVSEAFF. CDR3 DNA sequence: TGTGCCAGCAGCTCAGGAGTTTCTGAAGCTTTCTTT.

Comments on this clone: Other nucleotide sequences from this sample produce the same CDR3. The rearrangement links TRBV11-3 to TRBJ2-7, with 8 bases lining up with TRBD1. V lost 1 base, J lost 4 bases, and 6 bases stayed unmatched. From germline, CDR1 is SGHNT and CDR2 YENEEA. CDR3 length: 15 residues. The CDR3 DNA is TGTGCCAGCAGCTTAGGGCAGGGGGCGTCGTACGAGCAGTACTTC. Protein sequence: CASSLGQGASYEQYF. The full variable domain, its missing parts supplied by reference TRBV11-3 and TRBJ2-7, is EAGVVQSPRYKIIEKKQPVAFWCNPISGHNTLYWYLQNLGQGPELLIRYENEEAVDDSQLPKDRFSAERLKGVDSTLKIQPAELGDSAVYLCASSLGQGASYEQYFGPGTRLTVT.

The chain recombines TRBV5-6 with TRBJ1-1, with 7 nucleotides matching TRBD1. The CDR3 totals 16 residues. Unmatched junction bases numbered 12, after V lost 2 bases and J lost 5 bases. Germline-derived CDR1 and CDR2 are SGHDT and YYEEEE. The CDR3 sequence is CASSLGRQGRGTEAFF. For the CDR3, the DNA is TGTGCCAGCAGCTTAGGCAGACAGGGCCGAGGGACTGAAGCTTTCTTT.

V is TRBV30 and J is TRBJ2-5; maybe TRBD2 (5 bases). The DNA end is a closer match to TRBJ2-7, so the J assignment may be wrong. CDR3 length equals 12 residues. Germline V CDR1 and CDR2: GTSNPN, SVGIG (reference sequence). CDR3 sequence (DNA): TGTGCCTGGAGGCCAAGCGGCTACGAGCAGTACTTC. Protein sequence: CAWRPSGYEQYF.

The chain carries TRBV10-3 and TRBJ1-6; a weak D match, TRBD1 (5 bases). Trimming took 3 bases from V and 9 from J, leaving 12 bases between them. This CDR3 has 14 residues. From germline, CDR1 is ENHRY and CDR2 SYGVKD. In DNA, the CDR3 is TGTGCCATCAGTGAAGAAGGGGAGATTTCACCCCTCCACTTT. As protein: CAISEEGEISPLHF.

V usage is TRBV11-2 and J usage is TRBJ2-1, with 7 positions matching TRBD1. Germline V gene data show CDR1 as SGHAT and CDR2 as FQNNGV. Trimming removed 2 bases from V and 6 bases from J; junction bases left unmatched: 7. This CDR3 contains 15 residues. The CDR3 DNA reads as TGTGCCAGCAGCTTAAACAGGGGATCCATCAATGAGCAGTTCTTC. Encoded protein: CASSLNRGSINEQFF.